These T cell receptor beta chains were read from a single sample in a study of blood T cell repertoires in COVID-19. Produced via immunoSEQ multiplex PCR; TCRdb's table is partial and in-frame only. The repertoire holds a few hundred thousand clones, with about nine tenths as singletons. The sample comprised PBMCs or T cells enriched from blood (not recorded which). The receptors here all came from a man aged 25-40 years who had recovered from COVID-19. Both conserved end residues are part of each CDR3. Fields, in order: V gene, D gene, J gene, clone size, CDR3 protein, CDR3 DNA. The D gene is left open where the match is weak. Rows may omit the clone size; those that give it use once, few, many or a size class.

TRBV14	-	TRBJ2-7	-	CASSQAHSSYEQYF	TGTGCCAGCAGCCAAGCACACAGCTCCTACGAGCAGTACTTC
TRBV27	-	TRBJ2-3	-	CASSSLVWEITDTQYF	TGTGCCAGCAGTTCATTAGTGTGGGAGATCACAGATACGCAGTATTTT
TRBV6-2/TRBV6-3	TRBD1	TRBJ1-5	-	CASSYDRGRYQPQHF	TGTGCCAGCAGTTACGACAGGGGCAGGTATCAGCCCCAGCATTTT
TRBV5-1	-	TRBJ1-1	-	CASSLDRDTEAFF	TGCGCCAGCAGCTTGGACAGGGACACTGAAGCTTTCTTT
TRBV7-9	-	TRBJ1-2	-	CASSLEVGGADGYTF	TGTGCCAGCAGCTTAGAGGTGGGGGGTGCTGATGGCTACACCTTC
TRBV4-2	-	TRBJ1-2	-	CASSQDPREFDGYTF	TGTGCCAGCAGCCAAGATCCAAGGGAGTTCGATGGCTATACCTTC
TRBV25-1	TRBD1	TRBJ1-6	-	CASRPLGQEHSPLHF	TGTGCCAGCAGGCCACTCGGACAGGAGCATTCACCCCTCCACTTT
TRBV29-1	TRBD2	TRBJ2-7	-	CSVALAGGPYEQYF	TGCAGCGTTGCTCTAGCGGGAGGGCCGTACGAGCAGTACTTC
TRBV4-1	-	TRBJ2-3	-	CASSPLPRVARTDTQYF	TGCGCCAGCAGCCCACTACCGAGGGTAGCGAGGACAGATACGCAGTATTTT
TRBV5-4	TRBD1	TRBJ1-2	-	CASRTDRGYGYTF	TGTGCCAGCAGAACGGACAGGGGTTATGGCTACACCTTC
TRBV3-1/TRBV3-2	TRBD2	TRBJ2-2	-	CASSQVAWGGSGTGELFF	TGTGCCAGCAGCCAAGTGGCCTGGGGGGGAAGCGGCACCGGGGAGCTGTTTTTT
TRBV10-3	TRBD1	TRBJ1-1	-	CAISESWAGGTEAFF	TGTGCCATCAGTGAGTCGTGGGCAGGGGGCACTGAAGCTTTCTTT
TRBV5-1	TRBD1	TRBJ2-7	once	CASSLDRGYYEQYF	TGCGCCAGCAGCTTGGACAGGGGTTACTACGAGCAGTACTTC
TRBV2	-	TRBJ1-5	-	CASRRGTSNQPQHF	TGTGCCAGCAGGAGGGGGACGAGCAATCAGCCCCAGCATTTT
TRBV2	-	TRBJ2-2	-	CASSEGHGSTGELFF	TGTGCCAGCAGTGAGGGACATGGGAGCACCGGGGAGCTGTTTTTT
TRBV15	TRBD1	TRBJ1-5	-	CATSVDRGRQPQHF	TGTGCCACCAGCGTGGACAGGGGACGGCAGCCCCAGCATTTT
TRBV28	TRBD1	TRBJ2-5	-	CASSPGQKETQYF	TGTGCCAGCAGCCCGGGACAGAAAGAGACCCAGTACTTC
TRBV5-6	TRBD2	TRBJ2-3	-	CASSGRLAGLNTDTQYF	TGTGCCAGCAGCGGGCGACTAGCGGGGCTTAACACAGATACGCAGTATTTT
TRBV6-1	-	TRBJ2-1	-	CASSERGGALYNEQFF	TGTGCCAGCAGTGAGCGTGGGGGGGCCCTCTACAATGAGCAGTTCTTC
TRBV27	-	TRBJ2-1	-	CASSFGGEQFF	TGTGCCAGCAGTTTCGGTGGTGAGCAGTTCTTC
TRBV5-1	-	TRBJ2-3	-	CASSWDQGDTQYF	TGCGCCAGCAGCTGGGATCAGGGGGATACGCAGTATTTT
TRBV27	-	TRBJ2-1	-	CASSLFIRGTYNEQFF	TGTGCCAGCAGTTTATTTATCCGGGGAACTTACAATGAGCAGTTCTTC
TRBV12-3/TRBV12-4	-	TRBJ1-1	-	CASTPSGYTEAFF	TGTGCCAGCACCCCTTCAGGGTACACTGAAGCTTTCTTT
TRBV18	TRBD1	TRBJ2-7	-	CASSPGTGELGPLF	TGTGCCAGCTCACCGGGAACAGGGGAGCTTGGGCCTCTCTTC
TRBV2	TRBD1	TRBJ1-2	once	CASSSGTGNYGYTF	TGTGCCAGCAGTTCTGGGACAGGGAACTATGGCTACACCTTC
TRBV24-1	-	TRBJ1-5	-	CATSDLLSNQPQHF	TGTGCCACCAGTGATTTGCTGAGCAATCAGCCCCAGCATTTT
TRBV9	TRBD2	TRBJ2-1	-	CASSGAGGSSYNEQFF	TGTGCCAGCAGCGGTGCGGGAGGGAGCTCCTACAATGAGCAGTTCTTC
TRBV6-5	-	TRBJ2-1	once	CASSPGTSNEQFF	TGTGCCAGCAGTCCCGGGACTTCAAATGAGCAGTTCTTC
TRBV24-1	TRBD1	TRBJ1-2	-	CATSAGTAPNYGYTF	TGTGCCACCAGTGCTGGGACAGCTCCTAACTATGGCTACACCTTC
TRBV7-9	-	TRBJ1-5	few	CASSSQNQPQHF	TGTGCCAGCAGCTCCCAAAATCAGCCCCAGCATTTT
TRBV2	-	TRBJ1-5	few	CASSDGSRGNQPQHF	TGTGCCAGCAGTGACGGCAGCAGGGGCAATCAGCCCCAGCATTTT
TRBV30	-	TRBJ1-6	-	CAWNIPHISPLHF	TGTGCCTGGAATATTCCCCACATATCACCCCTCCACTTT
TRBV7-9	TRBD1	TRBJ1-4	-	CASSRTGAGEKLFF	TGTGCCAGCAGCAGAACAGGGGCAGGAGAAAAACTGTTTTTT
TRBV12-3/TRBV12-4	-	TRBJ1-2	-	CASSLRGGGYTF	TGTGCCAGCAGTTTACGGGGGGGCGGCTACACCTTC
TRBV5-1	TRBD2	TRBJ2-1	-	CASSLATSGVGSRYNEQFF	TGCGCCAGCAGCTTGGCCACTAGCGGGGTAGGAAGTCGGTACAATGAGCAGTTCTTC
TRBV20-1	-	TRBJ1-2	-	CSARGQLQTIF	TGCAGTGCTAGAGGACAGCTCCAGACCATTTTC
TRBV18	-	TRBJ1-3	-	CASSPSGIRGNTIYF	TGTGCCAGCTCACCTTCAGGAATTAGGGGGAACACCATATATTTT
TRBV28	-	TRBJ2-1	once	CASSPRPGELYNEQFF	TGTGCCAGCAGTCCCCGGCCAGGCGAACTCTACAATGAGCAGTTCTTC
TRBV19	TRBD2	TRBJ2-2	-	CASSISGSAGELFF	TGTGCCAGTAGTATAAGCGGGAGCGCCGGGGAGCTGTTTTTT
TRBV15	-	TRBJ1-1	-	CATSRARSGAEAFF	TGTGCCACCAGCAGAGCTAGGTCAGGGGCTGAAGCTTTCTTT
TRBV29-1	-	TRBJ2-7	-	CSVGDTRYEQYF	TGCAGCGTTGGTGACACCCGCTACGAGCAGTACTTC
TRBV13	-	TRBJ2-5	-	CASSLGQVIETQYF	TGTGCCAGCAGCTTAGGACAGGTGATAGAGACCCAGTACTTC
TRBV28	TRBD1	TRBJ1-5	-	CASSLTGGGQPQHF	TGTGCCAGCAGCCTGACAGGGGGCGGACAGCCCCAGCATTTT
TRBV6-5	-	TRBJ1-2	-	CASDVNMGGYTF	TGTGCCAGCGATGTCAATATGGGCGGCTACACCTTC
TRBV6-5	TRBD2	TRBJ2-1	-	CASRSGTSVNEQFF	TGTGCCAGCAGATCCGGGACTAGCGTCAATGAGCAGTTCTTC
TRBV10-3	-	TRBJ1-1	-	CAIQGGVSDTEAFF	TGTGCCATCCAAGGGGGGGTATCCGACACTGAAGCTTTCTTT
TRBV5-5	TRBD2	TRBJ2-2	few	CASSQGRGILAGVTGELFF	TGTGCCAGCAGCCAAGGCCGCGGTATCCTAGCGGGAGTTACCGGGGAGCTGTTTTTT
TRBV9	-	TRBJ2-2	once	CASSVNPRANTGELFF	TGTGCCAGCAGCGTAAACCCGCGCGCGAACACCGGGGAGCTGTTTTTT
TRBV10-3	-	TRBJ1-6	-	CAISDSSDSPLHF	TGTGCCATCAGTGACTCGAGTGATTCACCCCTCCACTTT
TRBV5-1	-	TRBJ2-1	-	CASSFDRPYNEQFF	TGCGCCAGCAGCTTTGACAGGCCTTACAATGAGCAGTTCTTC
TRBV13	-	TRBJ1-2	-	CATSRQGENYGYTF	TGTGCCACCAGTCGGCAGGGTGAAAACTATGGCTACACCTTC
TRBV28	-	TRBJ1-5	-	CASSRGRDSNQPQHF	TGTGCCAGCAGCCGAGGCAGGGATAGCAATCAGCCCCAGCATTTT
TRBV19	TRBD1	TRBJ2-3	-	CASSRTGNTDTQYF	TGTGCCAGTAGCCGGACAGGAAACACAGATACGCAGTATTTT
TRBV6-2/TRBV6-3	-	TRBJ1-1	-	CASSFRGNTEAFF	TGTGCCAGCAGTTTCCGGGGGAACACTGAAGCTTTCTTT
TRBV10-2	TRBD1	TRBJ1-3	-	CASSTRDRGLAGNTIYF	TGCGCCAGCAGCACCCGGGACAGGGGGCTTGCTGGAAACACCATATATTTT
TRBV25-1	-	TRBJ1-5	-	CASSEQGTYSNQPQHF	TGTGCCAGCAGTGAACAGGGAACGTATAGCAATCAGCCCCAGCATTTT
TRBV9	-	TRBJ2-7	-	CASSVEAGLVDEQYF	TGTGCCAGCAGCGTAGAAGCAGGGTTAGTCGACGAGCAGTACTTC
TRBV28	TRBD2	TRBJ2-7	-	CASSPSGSWAYEQYF	TGTGCCAGCAGCCCTAGCGGGAGTTGGGCCTACGAGCAGTACTTC
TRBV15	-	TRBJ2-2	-	CATSRDQGGGELFF	TGTGCCACCAGCAGAGATCAGGGAGGCGGGGAGCTGTTTTTT